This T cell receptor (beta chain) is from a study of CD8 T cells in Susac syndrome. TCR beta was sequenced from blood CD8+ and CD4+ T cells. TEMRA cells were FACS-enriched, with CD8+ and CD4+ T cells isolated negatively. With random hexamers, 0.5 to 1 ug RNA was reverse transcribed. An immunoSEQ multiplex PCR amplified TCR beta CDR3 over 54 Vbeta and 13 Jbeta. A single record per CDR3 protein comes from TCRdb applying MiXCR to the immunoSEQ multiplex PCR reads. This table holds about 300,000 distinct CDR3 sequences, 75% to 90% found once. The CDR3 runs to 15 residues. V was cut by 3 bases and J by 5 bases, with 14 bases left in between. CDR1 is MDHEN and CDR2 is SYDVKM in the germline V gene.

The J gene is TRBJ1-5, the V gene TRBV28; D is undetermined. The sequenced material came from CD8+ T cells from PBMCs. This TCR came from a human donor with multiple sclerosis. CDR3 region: CASSFSQADYQPQHF. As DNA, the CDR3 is TGTGCCAGCAGTTTTTCCCAGGCCGACTATCAGCCCCAGCATTTT.